The rows below give T cell receptor beta chains drawn from one sample of a study of blood T cell repertoires in COVID-19. Using immunoSEQ multiplex PCR, the repertoire was profiled, and TCRdb retains in-frame clones only, with some absent. The profile shows 90,000 or so clones, around 90% of them singletons. Sample: peripheral blood. These receptors originate from a human donor with active COVID-19. The donor label of this sample is uncertain. Each CDR3 is given with its conserved first and last residue. A D gene is named only where the DNA matches it firmly. Clone size is stated in some rows and not others, as once, few, many or a class when expanded.

J gene | D gene | clone size | V gene | CDR3 protein | CDR3 DNA
TRBJ2-1 | TRBD2 | - | TRBV24-1 | CATSDPSGGLSYNEQFF | TGTGCCACCAGTGACCCTAGCGGGGGCCTCTCCTACAATGAGCAGTTCTTC
TRBJ1-1 | - | - | TRBV4-1 | CASSQPMKQGMNTEAFF | TGCGCCAGCAGCCAACCGATGAAACAGGGTATGAACACTGAAGCTTTCTTT
TRBJ2-2 | TRBD1 | once | TRBV28 | CASSSWTGESTGELFF | TGTGCCAGCAGTTCCTGGACAGGGGAGAGCACCGGGGAGCTGTTTTTT
TRBJ1-1 | - | - | TRBV18 | CASSFPGPGEAAEAFF | TGTGCCAGCTCCTTCCCCGGGCCGGGGGAAGCGGCTGAAGCTTTCTTT
TRBJ1-1 | - | - | TRBV3-1/TRBV3-2 | CASSQDSGYGTEAFF | TGTGCCAGCAGCCAGGATTCAGGGTACGGGACTGAAGCTTTCTTT
TRBJ2-5 | - | - | TRBV2 | CASTRDQEETQYF | TGTGCCAGCACCAGGGATCAGGAAGAGACCCAGTACTTC
TRBJ2-1 | - | once | TRBV9 | CASSANSGTSNEQFF | TGTGCCAGCAGCGCGAACTCCGGCACTAGCAATGAGCAGTTCTTC
TRBJ1-6 | - | - | TRBV28 | CASSSPPTRNNSPLHF | TGTGCCAGCAGTTCCCCCCCGACACGGAACAATTCACCCCTCCACTTT
TRBJ2-6 | - | - | TRBV6-2/TRBV6-3 | CASTPRDKMSSGANVLTF | TGTGCCAGCACCCCCCGGGACAAAATGTCCTCCGGGGCCAACGTCCTGACTTTC
TRBJ2-4 | - | once | TRBV5-1 | CASSLEGLGAKNIQYF | TGCGCCAGCAGCTTGGAGGGGTTAGGGGCCAAAAACATTCAGTACTTC
TRBJ2-1 | - | - | TRBV9 | CASSVRLESGREQFF | TGTGCCAGCAGCGTCCGACTAGAGAGTGGGCGTGAGCAGTTCTTC
TRBJ1-2 | TRBD1 | - | TRBV27 | CASRGYVVPRGHNGYTF | TGTGCCAGCAGGGGGTACGTGGTGCCAAGGGGGCATAATGGCTACACCTTC
TRBJ1-2 | - | - | TRBV6-5 | CASSYQGGHIGYTF | TGTGCCAGCAGTTACCAGGGTGGGCATATCGGCTACACCTTC
TRBJ1-1 | - | - | TRBV19 | CASSIGGEQNTEAFF | TGTGCCAGTAGTATAGGTGGGGAGCAGAACACTGAAGCTTTCTTT
TRBJ2-1 | - | - | TRBV5-4 | CASSPNSIYNEQFF | TGTGCCAGCAGCCCGAACTCCATCTACAATGAGCAGTTCTTC
TRBJ2-7 | - | - | TRBV6-2/TRBV6-3 | CASSYSVGLATKYEQYF | TGTGCCAGCAGTTACTCAGTCGGGCTAGCGACAAAGTACGAGCAGTACTTC
TRBJ2-5 | TRBD2 | - | TRBV24-1 | CATSDPTSGGNQETQYF | TGTGCCACCAGTGACCCTACTAGCGGGGGGAACCAAGAGACCCAGTACTTC
TRBJ1-3 | - | - | TRBV9 | CASSVVPSVAVSGNTIYF | TGTGCCAGCAGCGTAGTTCCCTCGGTAGCAGTCTCCGGAAACACCATATATTTT
TRBJ1-2 | - | - | TRBV5-6 | CASSFLTPGDGYTF | TGTGCCAGCAGCTTTCTGACTCCGGGGGATGGCTACACCTTC
TRBJ2-5 | TRBD2 | few | TRBV2 | CASSGTSGGAPQYF | TGTGCCAGCAGCGGAACTAGCGGGGGGGCGCCCCAGTACTTC
TRBJ1-5 | TRBD1 | - | TRBV19 | CASRTDRAGNQPQHF | TGTGCCAGTAGGACGGACAGGGCTGGCAATCAGCCCCAGCATTTT
TRBJ2-2 | TRBD1 | - | TRBV7-7 | CASSSIDRVNTGELFF | TGTGCCAGCAGCTCGATTGACAGGGTTAACACCGGGGAGCTGTTTTTT
TRBJ2-3 | - | - | TRBV28 | CASSTREGVPTDTQYF | TGTGCCAGCAGTACCCGAGAGGGTGTCCCCACAGATACGCAGTATTTT
TRBJ2-1 | TRBD1 | - | TRBV27 | CASSRDRGPSSYNEQFF | TGTGCCAGCAGCCGTGACAGGGGGCCTAGCTCCTACAATGAGCAGTTCTTC
TRBJ2-1 | - | once | TRBV3-1/TRBV3-2 | CASSQARLVNEQFF | TGTGCCAGCAGCCAAGCGAGACTAGTCAATGAGCAGTTCTTC
TRBJ1-6 | TRBD1 | few | TRBV7-9 | CASSSTGVPSPLHF | TGTGCCAGCAGCTCCACAGGGGTCCCTTCACCCCTCCACTTT
TRBJ1-5 | - | - | TRBV7-3 | CASSYAPGRHSQPQHF | TGTGCCAGCAGCTACGCCCCGGGGAGGCACAGTCAGCCCCAGCATTTT
TRBJ2-5 | TRBD2 | few | TRBV2 | CASSALAGGTQYF | TGTGCCAGCAGTGCACTAGCGGGGGGAACCCAGTACTTC
TRBJ1-2 | - | - | TRBV5-5 | CASSLVGEAGYGYTF | TGTGCCAGCAGCTTGGTGGGGGAGGCGGGCTATGGCTACACCTTC